This TCR beta chain appears in the sequencing data of a study of identifying expanded T cells in peripheral blood. Study-level points and caveats: About 1.2 clones differed between technical replicates, versus about 15 and 19 over time. Across healthy donors, higher total template counts meant significantly greater roughly 2-week count variance.

The CDR3 has 17 residues. With 0 bases removed from V and 4 bases from J, the gap between germline ends came to 17 bases. Germline V gives CDR1 LGHNA, CDR2 YSLEER. The assay was immunoSEQ multiplex PCR, and TCRdb's table has in-frame clones only and misses some. Altogether approximately 92,000 clones are present, roughly 85% being singletons, with the ten largest covering 3.5% to 5%. Comments on this clone: Its antigen is unknown.

The clonotype was recovered from a person between 18 and 69 years old in good health. J is TRBJ2-3 and V is TRBV4-3; D might be TRBD2 (5 bases). The sample was blood. The CDR3 region is CASSQELVRAVPDTQYF. The CDR3 nucleotides read TGCGCCAGCAGCCAAGAACTAGTGAGGGCAGTCCCAGATACGCAGTATTTT.